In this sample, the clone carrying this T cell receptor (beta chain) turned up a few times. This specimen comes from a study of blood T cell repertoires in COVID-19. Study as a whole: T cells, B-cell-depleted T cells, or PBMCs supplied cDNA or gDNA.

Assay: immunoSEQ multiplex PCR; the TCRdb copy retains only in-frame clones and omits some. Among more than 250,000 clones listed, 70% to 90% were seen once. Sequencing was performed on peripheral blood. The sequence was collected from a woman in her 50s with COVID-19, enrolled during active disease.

The CDR3 DNA reads as TGTGCCAGCAGCCTCGCTAGCGGGAGAGGCACCGGGGAGCTGTTTTTT. Its protein is CASSLASGRGTGELFF. V is TRBV7-2 and J is TRBJ2-2; 10 bases map to TRBD2. V was pared by 5 bases and J by 4 bases, with 7 bases of the junction left unmatched. The germline V gene encodes CDR1 SGHTA and CDR2 FQGNSA. This CDR3 region has 16 residues.